Detailed here is one TCR beta chain. The antigen it recognizes is unknown. No much larger clone exists at a distance of one base, and base qualities are not known. Sample treatment or condition, as interpreted from the label and publication: allogeneic hematopoietic cell transplantation with graft depleted of TCRalphabeta T cells and CD19 B cells. Transplant recipients were children who received TCRalphabeta/CD19-depleted allogeneic hematopoietic cell grafts. This sample was taken from a study of T-cell reconstitution after alpha-beta-depleted transplantation in children (dated by TCRdb to about 2016). For the study in its entirety: The study quantitatively tracked T-cell immune reconstitution after TCRalphabeta/CD19-depleted allogeneic hematopoietic cell transplantation in children using TCR repertoire profiling. The paper as a whole reports these results and caveats: In some patients, the high TCRbeta diversity seen at day 60 was put down to recipient T cells and intrathymic progenitors that had survived conditioning. Over the following months the frequencies of hyperexpanded clones went down, and after one year T-cell counts and TCRbeta diversity were mostly credited to newly produced T cells. About two months after transplant, the apparently early recovery of alphabetaT-cell counts reportedly depended on just several hundred clones that had expanded rapidly and came from non-depleted graft cells.

The method was PCR. Instrument used: Illumina HiSeq 2500. TCR library preparation used molecular barcoding, with unique molecular identifiers applied to normalize quantification of the TCRbeta repertoire. TCRdb trimmed public reads at Q25 via fastp, called clones via MiXCR and kept in-frame beta chains. Every entry covers one CDR3 protein and lists the most common genes and DNA from its rows. Across this sample there are 500,000 to 600,000 distinct CDR3 sequences, with 27% seen only once. Under 45% of the sample goes to the ten largest clones. Inclusive of the bounding cysteine and phenylalanine, the CDR3 is 15 residues long. The DNA shown is the 45-base CDR3, in frame from base 1. The germline V gene (reference sequence) sets CDR1 to DFQATT and CDR2 to SNEGSKA. V lost 5 bases and J lost 6 bases; the stretch between them is 20 bases long.

The sequencing used PBMCs, collected before TCRalphabeta/CD19-depleted stem cell transplant. Recombination connected TRBV20-1 to TRBJ2-1; TRBD2 is a weak D gene call, 7 bases matching. The sequence was collected from a boy in the first two years of life with Wiskott-Aldrich syndrome, due to receive a stem cell transplant. The sequenced DNA: TGCAGTGCTTTTAGGGGGGCGGGAGTCCCCAATGAGCAGTTCTTC. Its product reads: CSAFRGAGVPNEQFF.